This T cell receptor beta chain was observed in a study of T cell changes during pregnancy in multiple sclerosis. Data came from immunoSEQ multiplex PCR; TCRdb stores just in-frame clones and leaves some out. The sample lists about 24,000 clones, roughly 85% occurring once. A single count supports this clone. Trimming left V 6 bases short and J 6 bases short, with 18 bases between. The CDR3 totals 14 residues. The germline V gene encodes CDR1 MNHEY and CDR2 SMNVEV (reference sequence). Source: CD8+ T cells from peripheral blood mononuclear cells, taken in the first trimester of pregnancy. The chain employs TRBV27 and TRBJ2-7; D may be TRBD2 (5 bases). The receptor was isolated from a female donor in good health, enrolled as a control in a pregnancy study. The chain's CDR3 is CASSRGQSGVEQYF. The CDR3 region has the DNA TGTGCCAGCAGCCGGGGTCAATCCGGGGTCGAGCAGTACTTC.